This T cell receptor (beta chain) originates from a study of blood T cell repertoires in COVID-19. Across the whole study: From T cells, B-cell-depleted T cells, or PBMCs came the material, which was cDNA or gDNA.

There are 12 residues in the CDR3. V was trimmed by 5 bases and J by 9 bases, leaving 13 bases between them. Using immunoSEQ multiplex PCR, the repertoire was profiled, and TCRdb retains in-frame clones only, with some absent. Of about 300,000 clones listed, more than 75% are singletons. The sequence came from a man in his 70s with acute or convalescent COVID-19. Sequenced material: peripheral blood. This rearrangement joins TRBV12-3 or TRBV12-4 to TRBJ1-2; weak D call: TRBD1 (6 bases). CDR3 DNA: TGTGCCAGCAGTGAGGGGGTTAGGAGCTACACCTTC. This translates into CASSEGVRSYTF.